This T cell receptor (beta chain) was retrieved from a study of T cells in Graves' hyperthyroidism and ophthalmopathy. This clonotype appeared a few times. Based on clinical symptoms, serum thyroxine and TRAb, thyroid ultrasound and orbital computed tomography, diagnoses were reached. Germline assignment: CDR1 MNHEY and CDR2 SVGAGI. With 4 bases clipped from V and 7 bases from J, the junction kept 10 bases outside the gene matches. The CDR3 has 16 amino acids. The source material, RNA transcripts, was used to amplify TCR beta CDR3 regions. Using the HTBI primer set, a first-round RT-PCR was run on the TCR CDR3. TCRdb recomputed calls from the multiplex PCR reads with MiXCR, one row per CDR3 protein. The data show roughly 330,000 distinct CDR3 sequences, around 17% seen once.

Sequences were obtained from blood. This receptor was obtained from a young man with Graves' hyperthyroidism. The J gene is TRBJ2-4, the V gene TRBV6-5; 10 bases map to TRBD1. In DNA, the CDR3 is TGTGCCAGCAGTTCCCCAACCGACAGGGGGCGGAACATTCAGTACTTC. Translation: CASSSPTDRGRNIQYF.